The 25 T cell receptor beta chains in this list originate from one sample, sequenced in a study of T cell changes during pregnancy in multiple sclerosis. Repertoires were generated with immunoSEQ multiplex PCR, while TCRdb's copy carries only in-frame clones and drops some. The data hold almost 65,000 clones, with 92% observed a single time. The sample consisted of peripheral blood, taken in the first trimester of pregnancy. These receptors all come from a female donor with multiple sclerosis, enrolled in a pregnancy study.

This clone was seen a single time. The chain uses TRBV11-3 and TRBJ2-5; TRBD2 is a possible D gene (6 bases). The CDR3 has 14 amino acids. V lost 5 bases to trimming and J lost 4 bases, with 14 bases between them. Germline V gives CDR1 SGHNT, CDR2 YENEEA. The chain's CDR3 is CASSPSGLRETQYF. The CDR3, as DNA: TGTGCCAGCAGCCCTTCGGGACTTCGAGAGACCCAGTACTTC.

The V and J genes are TRBV15 and TRBJ2-1; 12 bases map to TRBD2. The germline gives CDR1 LNHNV, CDR2 YYDKDF (reference sequence). The ends lost 0 bases at V and 1 base at J; junction bases unmatched: 10. CDR3 length equals 20 residues. This CDR3 reads CATSRDPSGRVGGSYNEQFF. The CDR3, as DNA: TGTGCCACCAGCAGAGATCCTAGCGGGAGGGTTGGGGGGTCCTACAATGAGCAGTTCTTC. Using reference TRBV15 and TRBJ2-1 for the parts outside the CDR3, the full variable domain is DAMVIQNPRYQVTQFGKPVTLSCSQTLNHNVMYWYQQKSSQAPKLLFHYYDKDFNNEADTPDNFQSRRPNTSFCFLDIRSPGLGDTAMYLCATSRDPSGRVGGSYNEQFFGPGTRLTVL.

This rearrangement joins TRBV5-4 to TRBJ1-1; D not certain. The CDR3 totals 14 residues. V was trimmed by 2 bases and J by 0 bases, leaving 8 bases between them. Germline CDR1 and CDR2: SGHNT and YYREEE (reference sequence). CDR3 sequence: CASSLTVLNTEAFF. DNA for the CDR3: TGTGCCAGCAGCTTAACGGTCCTGAACACTGAAGCTTTCTTT.

The rearrangement links TRBV12-5 to TRBJ2-7, with 7 bases identical to TRBD1. The germline V gene encodes CDR1 LGHNT and CDR2 FRNRAP. The trim removed 2 bases at V and 0 bases at J, leaving 10 bases unmatched. This CDR3 has 17 amino acids. This CDR3 reads CASGLTTGARSSYEQYF. CDR3 DNA: TGTGCTAGTGGTTTGACCACAGGGGCCCGGAGCTCCTACGAGCAGTACTTC.

The chain uses TRBV11-3 and TRBJ2-1; D might be TRBD2 (6 bases). V gave up 5 bases and J gave up 8 bases, with 16 bases separating them. The CDR3 runs to 14 residues. Per the germline V gene, CDR1 is SGHNT and CDR2 is YENEEA. CDR3 protein: CASSRDSGADEQFF. CDR3 sequence (DNA): TGTGCCAGCAGCCGGGACTCAGGAGCGGATGAGCAGTTCTTC.

This clone was found a few times. A read error may account for a junction end that differs from germline. The V call is TRBV7-7, the J call TRBJ2-3; TRBD2 matches 12 bases. Per the germline V gene, CDR1 is SSHAT and CDR2 is FNYEAQ (reference sequence). The CDR3 is 15 amino acids. The CDR3 loop reads CASSLGLAGLDTQYF. For the CDR3, the DNA is TGTGCTAGCAGCCTGGGACTAGCGGGCTTGGATACGCAGTATTTT.

The genes are TRBV28 and TRBJ1-5, with 12 bases aligning to TRBD1. CDR1 and CDR2 (germline): MDHEN, SYDVKM. This CDR3 region has 15 residues. Germline trimming cut 6 bases from V and 6 bases from J; bases unmatched to any gene: 6. CDR3 sequence: CASSSGTGGLQPQHF. The CDR3, as DNA: TGTGCCAGCAGCTCAGGGACAGGGGGCCTTCAGCCCCAGCATTTT.

V is TRBV10-3 and J is TRBJ2-1, with 10 bases fitting TRBD2. Germline V gene sequence: CDR1 ENHRY, CDR2 SYGVKD. The CDR3 has 13 amino acids. The junction had 4 bases not matched to a gene; V was cut back by 9 bases and J by 5 bases. CDR3 coding DNA: TGTGCCATTGAGAGCGGGAGGGACAATGAGCAGTTCTTC. Translation gives CAIESGRDNEQFF.

The chain uses TRBV7-9 and TRBJ1-2; D is perhaps TRBD1 (5 bases). Germline V gene lookup returns CDR1 SEHNR and CDR2 FQNEAQ (reference sequence). V was shortened by 3 bases and J by 4 bases, with 6 bases between the two germline ends. This CDR3 spans 12 amino acids. The chain's CDR3 is CASSFDSYGYTF. CDR3 bases: TGTGCCAGCAGCTTTGACAGCTATGGCTACACCTTC.

The CDR3 here is CASSQDDPRGRGLFSGANVLTF. The DNA of the CDR3 is TGCGCCAGCAGCCAAGATGATCCCCGTGGCAGGGGTTTGTTCTCTGGGGCCAACGTCCTGACTTTC. The chain uses TRBV4-1 and TRBJ2-6; perhaps TRBD1 as D (6 bases). The CDR3 loop spans 22 amino acids. Trimming stripped 0 bases from V and 0 bases from J, with 24 bases between. Germline V gene lookup returns CDR1 MGHRA and CDR2 YSYEKL.

This sequence joins TRBV9 and TRBJ2-5; 8 positions match TRBD1. CDR1 and CDR2 (germline): SGDLS, YYNGEE. The CDR3 covers 17 residues. V was pared by 0 bases and J by 5 bases, with 12 bases of the junction left unmatched. The CDR3 spells CASSVATRAGGKETQYF. The CDR3 nucleotides are TGTGCCAGCAGCGTAGCTACGAGGGCAGGGGGCAAGGAGACCCAGTACTTC.

The gene calls are TRBV7-3 and TRBJ1-5; D perhaps matches TRBD1 (5 bases). Germline CDR1 SGHTA, CDR2 FQGTGA. The germline V and J ends were trimmed by 5 bases and 3 bases, with 8 bases remaining between them. The CDR3 totals 13 residues. The DNA of the CDR3 is TGTGCCAGCAGCCTGACAGACAATCAGCCCCAGCATTTT. This translates into CASSLTDNQPQHF.

The chain recombines TRBV4-3 with TRBJ2-5, with 9 bases that match TRBD1. Germline values: CDR1 LGHNA, CDR2 YSLEER. V dropped 3 bases and J dropped 5; count of bases not matched to a gene: 7. This CDR3 contains 15 residues. Here the CDR3 reads CASSQSRDRDETQYF. In nucleotides, the CDR3 is TGCGCCAGCAGCCAGTCCCGGGACAGGGATGAGACCCAGTACTTC.

The sample holds one count of this clone. V and J are TRBV27 and TRBJ2-7; the D gene is possibly TRBD2 (6 bases). The CDR3 is 14 residues long. Deletions cut 4 bases from V and 1 base from J, with 11 bases between. Germline assignment: CDR1 MNHEY and CDR2 SMNVEV (reference sequence). The CDR3, as DNA: TGTGCCAGCAGTTCCCCCGGGACTTCCTACGAGCAGTACTTC. Translation: CASSSPGTSYEQYF.

The chain joins TRBV7-3 to TRBJ2-1; 7 bases are a match to TRBD2. Trimming removed 4 bases from V and 2 bases from J; junction bases left unmatched: 2. In germline, CDR1 is SGHTA, CDR2 FQGTGA. There are 14 residues in the CDR3. The CDR3, as DNA: TGTGCCAGCAGCTCTAGCGGAGCCTACAATGAGCAGTTCTTC. Translation: CASSSSGAYNEQFF.

This chain connects TRBV7-3 to TRBJ1-2, with a tentative D call TRBD1 (6 bases). There are 16 residues in the CDR3. The V end lost 5 bases, the J end lost 3 bases, and 19 bases lay between the germline ends. The germline V gene encodes CDR1 SGHTA and CDR2 FQGTGA. This chain's CDR3 is CASSPIRRGADYGYTF. The CDR3 DNA reads TGTGCCAGCAGCCCCATTCGTCGGGGGGCTGACTATGGCTACACCTTC.

This clone appeared many times. The chain links TRBV7-2 to TRBJ2-1; 10 positions agree with TRBD2. The V and J ends lost 7 bases and 5 bases, in that order; junction bases with no gene match: 8. The germline CDR1 and CDR2 sequences are SGHTA and FQGNSA. The CDR3 is made up of 15 amino acids. CDR3 protein: CASNNAGTSDNEQFF. Here the CDR3 DNA reads TGTGCCAGCAACAATGCCGGGACTAGCGACAATGAGCAGTTCTTC.

V and J are TRBV7-2 and TRBJ2-5; D ambiguous. CDR1 is SGHTA, CDR2 FQGNSA, per germline. The CDR3 runs to 15 residues. The germline V and J ends were trimmed by 2 bases and 7 bases, with 17 bases remaining between them. The CDR3 bases are TGTGCCAGCAGCTTACTTCCGGTAACCCCTGGGACCCAGTACTTC. Residues: CASSLLPVTPGTQYF.

The rearrangement joins TRBV5-8 to TRBJ2-7, with TRBD1 matching 7 bases. Germline loops: CDR1 SGHTS, CDR2 YDEGEE. The CDR3 contains 18 residues. After removal of 4 bases from V and 0 bases from J, the junction contained 16 bases not matched to a gene. CDR3 residues: CASSARSVLQGFSYEQYF. The CDR3 nucleotides are TGTGCCAGCAGCGCACGGTCCGTGTTACAGGGGTTCTCCTACGAGCAGTACTTC.

V is TRBV4-3 and J is TRBJ1-1; D is perhaps TRBD1 (5 bases). In germline, CDR1 is LGHNA, CDR2 YSLEER. Trimming left V 0 bases short and J 3 bases short, with 11 bases between. This CDR3 is 15 amino acids long. The CDR3 region is CASSQELGAHTEAFF. Written as DNA, the CDR3 is TGCGCCAGCAGCCAAGAATTAGGGGCCCACACTGAAGCTTTCTTT.

J is TRBJ2-6 and V is TRBV5-6; TRBD1 matches 9 bases. This CDR3 is built from 18 residues. In germline, CDR1 is SGHDT, CDR2 YYEEEE. V was pared by 2 bases and J by 0 bases, with 6 bases of the junction left unmatched. The CDR3 protein is CASSFGTGFFSGANVLTF. The CDR3 region has the DNA TGTGCCAGCAGCTTCGGGACAGGGTTTTTCTCTGGGGCCAACGTCCTGACTTTC.

The chain carries TRBV19 and TRBJ2-7; 8 positions match TRBD1. The CDR3 is made up of 15 amino acids. V gave up 2 bases and J gave up 4 bases; unmatched junction bases: 7. CDR1 and CDR2 from the germline V gene are LNHDA and SQIVND (reference sequence). In nucleotides, the CDR3 is TGTGCCAGTAGTATATCCGGGACAGGTTTTTACGAGCAGTACTTC. Residues: CASSISGTGFYEQYF.

This clone occurred once. The V gene is TRBV11-2, the J gene TRBJ2-1; 15 bases agree with TRBD2. The germline gives CDR1 SGHAT, CDR2 FQNNGV. This CDR3 has 16 amino acids. The V segment lost 4 bases and the J segment 7 bases; nucleotides outside the gene matches: 5. As DNA, the CDR3 is TGTGCCAGCAGCTCTGGACTAGCGGGAGGGTCTAATGAGCAGTTCTTC. This sequence encodes CASSSGLAGGSNEQFF. Supplemented by reference TRBV11-2 and TRBJ2-1, the full variable domain reads EAGVAQSPRYKIIEKRQSVAFWCNPISGHATLYWYQQILGQGPKLLIQFQNNGVVDDSQLPKDRFSAERLKGVDSTLKIQPAKLEDSAVYLCASSSGLAGGSNEQFFGPGTRLTVL.

The chain joins TRBV4-1 to TRBJ1-4, with 8 bases aligning to TRBD1. The CDR3 has 15 amino acids. The V gene's germline CDR1 is MGHRA and CDR2 YSYEKL. The trim removed 1 base at V and 7 bases at J, leaving 5 bases unmatched. The CDR3 here is CASSQVQGGTEKLFF. DNA for the CDR3: TGCGCCAGCAGCCAAGTACAGGGGGGGACTGAAAAACTGTTTTTT.

The chain links TRBV5-3 to TRBJ1-4; D unclear. TRBV5-3 has ORF status, its function being uncertain. This CDR3 is built from 17 residues. V lost 0 bases and J lost 8, with 20 bases in between. CDR3 region: CARSLAGVVLYEEKLFF. The CDR3 region has the DNA TGTGCCAGAAGCTTGGCGGGTGTGGTGTTGTATGAGGAAAAACTGTTTTTT.